The 11 T cell receptor beta chains in this list originate from one sample, sequenced in a study of vaccination and CD4 T cells after COVID-19. The Oncomine TCR Beta short-read assay sequenced DNA from cultured CD4+ T cells. TCRdb fed the PCR reads into MiXCR, producing one record per CDR3 protein. Of approximately 9,500 distinct CDR3 sequences detected, roughly 61% appear once; the ten largest clones hold roughly a quarter. Treatment of the sample: approximately 11-day PBMC culture with coronavirus spike peptide pools or control peptides (ViraFEST assay). No antigen is known for these receptors. The material sequenced was CD4+ T cells from blood, cultured in vitro. The receptors were gathered from a human donor who had recovered from COVID-19.

J is TRBJ1-3 and V is TRBV20-1; 12 bases align to TRBD1. The V gene end was trimmed by 3 bases and the J gene end by 1 base; junction bases not matched to a gene: 7. The CDR3 extends over 17 amino acids. Germline loops: CDR1 DFQATT, CDR2 SNEGSKA (reference sequence). This CDR3 is CSARVGTGGISGNTIYF. CDR3 nucleotide sequence: TGCAGTGCTAGGGTTGGGACAGGGGGCATATCTGGAAACACCATATATTTT.

The rearrangement joins TRBV18 to TRBJ1-2; 8 bases are a match to TRBD1. Germline V gives CDR1 KGHSH, CDR2 LQKENI. This CDR3 is 13 amino acids long. The J segment lost 4 bases and the V segment lost 3 bases, leaving 1 base of the junction unmatched. Here the CDR3 DNA reads TGTGCCAGCTCACCGGGGACAGGCTATGGCTACACCTTC. Translated: CASSPGTGYGYTF.

The CDR3 protein is CASSYSYGGAAGANEQFF. The CDR3 DNA follows: TGTGCCAGCAGTTACTCTTACGGGGGTGCTGCGGGAGCCAATGAGCAGTTCTTC. The chain couples TRBV6-5 to TRBJ2-1, with 7 bases identical to TRBD2. V gave up 0 bases and J gave up 6 bases; unmatched junction bases: 14. Germline-derived CDR1 and CDR2 are MNHEY and SVGAGI. The CDR3 totals 18 residues.

This clonotype has just a few counts. The V gene is TRBV7-2, the J gene TRBJ2-3; a weak D match, TRBD2 (5 bases). The V end was cut by 1 base, the J end by 5 bases, with 10 bases between. Germline values: CDR1 SGHTA, CDR2 FQGNSA. This CDR3 has 14 amino acids. CDR3 DNA sequence: TGTGCCAGCAGCTTAGGAGGGTATGAAGATACGCAGTATTTT. Translation gives CASSLGGYEDTQYF. Together with reference TRBV7-2 and TRBJ2-3, the CDR3 gives the full variable domain: GAGVSQSPSNKVTEKGKDVELRCDPISGHTALYWYRQSLGQGLEFLIYFQGNSAPDKSGLPSDRFSAERTGGSVSTLTIQRTQQEDSAVYLCASSLGGYEDTQYFGPGTRLTVL.

The chain carries TRBV6-2 or TRBV6-3 and TRBJ2-7; TRBD1 matches at 7 bases. J was trimmed by 5 bases and V by 2 bases; bases with no gene match: 3. Germline lookup yields CDR1 MNHEY and CDR2 SVGEGT. This CDR3 spans 13 amino acids. The CDR3: CASSYRGQNEQYF. The CDR3 DNA reads TGTGCCAGCAGTTACAGGGGGCAAAACGAGCAGTACTTC.

The chain has TRBV7-3 and TRBJ2-2, with no clear D. The V gene's germline CDR1 is SGHTA and CDR2 FQGTGA. Trimming removed 5 bases at V and 5 bases at J, with 6 bases between. The CDR3 is 12 amino acids. The CDR3 sequence is CASSHNTGELFF. The CDR3 nucleotides read TGTGCCAGCAGCCATAATACCGGGGAGCTGTTTTTT.

The chain employs TRBV6-5 and TRBJ2-5; TRBD2 aligns across 8 bases. V was pared by 2 bases and J by 5 bases, with 7 bases of the junction left unmatched. CDR1 MNHEY and CDR2 SVGAGI come from the germline V gene. The CDR3 spans 15 residues. For the CDR3, the DNA is TGTGCCAGCAGTTACCCGGGAGGGAGGCAGGAGACCCAGTACTTC. The encoded protein is CASSYPGGRQETQYF.

The chain uses TRBV28 and TRBJ2-5, with 7 positions matching TRBD2. Trimming took 2 bases from V and 2 from J; bases not matched to a gene: 8. Germline CDR1 MDHEN, CDR2 SYDVKM. This CDR3 is 16 amino acids long. CDR3 nucleotide sequence: TGTGCCAGCAGTTTAATTGGGCTAGCGGAACAAGAGACCCAGTACTTC. This codes for CASSLIGLAEQETQYF.

This clonotype was detected a few times. V and J are TRBV15 and TRBJ2-5; D not certain. Trimming shortened V by 0 bases and J by 4 bases, and 9 bases separated the two germline ends. The CDR3 covers 14 residues. CDR1 LNHNV and CDR2 YYDKDF come from the germline V gene (reference sequence). CDR3: CATSRDSGRETQYF. The CDR3 DNA follows: TGTGCCACCAGCAGAGATTCTGGCAGAGAGACCCAGTACTTC.

V gene TRBV19 combines with J gene TRBJ2-7, with 7 positions matching TRBD1. The CDR3 loop spans 12 amino acids. With V trimmed by 10 bases and J by 3 bases, 6 bases remained unmatched. Germline CDR1 and CDR2: LNHDA and SQIVND (reference sequence). This chain's CDR3 is CATSPGGYEQYF. Written as DNA, the CDR3 is TGTGCCACGTCACCAGGGGGCTACGAGCAGTACTTC.

The J gene is TRBJ1-5, the V gene TRBV20-1; 9 nucleotides align to TRBD1. The CDR3 has 14 amino acids. Per germline, CDR1 DFQATT and CDR2 SNEGSKA (reference sequence). Trimming cost V 2 bases and J 6 bases; bases outside gene matches: 5. CDR3 residues: CSARKTGGSQPQHF. CDR3 coding DNA: TGCAGTGCTAGAAAGACAGGGGGGTCTCAGCCCCAGCATTTT.